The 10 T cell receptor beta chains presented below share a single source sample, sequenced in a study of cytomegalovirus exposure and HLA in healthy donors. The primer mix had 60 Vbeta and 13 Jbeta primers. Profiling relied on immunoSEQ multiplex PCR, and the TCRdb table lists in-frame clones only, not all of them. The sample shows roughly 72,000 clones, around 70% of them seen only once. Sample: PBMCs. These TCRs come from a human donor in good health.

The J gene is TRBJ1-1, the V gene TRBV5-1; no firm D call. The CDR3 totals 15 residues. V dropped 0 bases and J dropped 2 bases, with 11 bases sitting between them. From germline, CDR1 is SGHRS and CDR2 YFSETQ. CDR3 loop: CASSLASGTNTEAFF. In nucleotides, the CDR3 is TGCGCCAGCAGCTTGGCCAGCGGAACTAACACTGAAGCTTTCTTT.

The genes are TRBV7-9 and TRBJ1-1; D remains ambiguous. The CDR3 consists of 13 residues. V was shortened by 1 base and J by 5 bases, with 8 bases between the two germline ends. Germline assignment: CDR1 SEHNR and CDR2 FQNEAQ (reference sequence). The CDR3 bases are TGTGCCAGCAGCTTAGACGCGGGGACTGAAGCTTTCTTT. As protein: CASSLDAGTEAFF.

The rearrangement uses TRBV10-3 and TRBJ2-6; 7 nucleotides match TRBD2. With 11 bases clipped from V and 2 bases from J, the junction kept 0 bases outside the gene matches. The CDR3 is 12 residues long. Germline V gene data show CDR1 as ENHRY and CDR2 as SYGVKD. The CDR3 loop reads CAGGAGANVLTF. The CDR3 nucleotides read TGTGCCGGGGGGGCTGGGGCCAACGTCCTGACTTTC.

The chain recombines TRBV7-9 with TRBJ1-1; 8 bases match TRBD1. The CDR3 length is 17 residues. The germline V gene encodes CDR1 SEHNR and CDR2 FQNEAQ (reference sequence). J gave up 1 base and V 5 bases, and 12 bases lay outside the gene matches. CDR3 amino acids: CASSLTDRGPRNTEAFF. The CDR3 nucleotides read TGTGCCAGCAGCCTCACTGACAGGGGACCCAGGAACACTGAAGCTTTCTTT.

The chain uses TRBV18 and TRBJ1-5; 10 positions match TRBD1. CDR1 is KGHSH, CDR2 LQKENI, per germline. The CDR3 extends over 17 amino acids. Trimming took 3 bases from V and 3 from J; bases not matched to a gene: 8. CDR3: CASSPTTGTGDNQPQHF. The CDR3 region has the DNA TGTGCCAGCTCACCTACTACTGGGACAGGGGACAATCAGCCCCAGCATTTT.

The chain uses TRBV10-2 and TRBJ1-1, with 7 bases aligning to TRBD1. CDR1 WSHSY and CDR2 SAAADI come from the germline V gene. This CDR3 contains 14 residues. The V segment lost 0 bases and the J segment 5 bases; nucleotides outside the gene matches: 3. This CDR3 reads CASSESPGGTEAFF. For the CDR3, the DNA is TGCGCCAGCAGTGAGTCCCCAGGGGGAACTGAAGCTTTCTTT.

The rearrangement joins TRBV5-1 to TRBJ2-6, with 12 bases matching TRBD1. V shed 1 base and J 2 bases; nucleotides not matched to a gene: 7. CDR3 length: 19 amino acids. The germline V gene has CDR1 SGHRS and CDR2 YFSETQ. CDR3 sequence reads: CASSLWGQGASAGANVLTF. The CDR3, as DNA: TGCGCCAGCAGCTTGTGGGGACAGGGGGCGTCGGCTGGGGCCAACGTCCTGACTTTC.

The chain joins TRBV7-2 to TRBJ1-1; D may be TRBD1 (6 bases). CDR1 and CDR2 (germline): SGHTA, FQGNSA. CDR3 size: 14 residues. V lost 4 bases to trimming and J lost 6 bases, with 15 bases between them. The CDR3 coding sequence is TGTGCCAGCAGCTCGGACAGCCGTCTGGCTGAAGCTTTCTTT. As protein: CASSSDSRLAEAFF.

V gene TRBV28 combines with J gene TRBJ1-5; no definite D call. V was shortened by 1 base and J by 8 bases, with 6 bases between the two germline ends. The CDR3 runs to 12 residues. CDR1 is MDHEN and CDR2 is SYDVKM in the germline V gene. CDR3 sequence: CASSLYGEPQHF. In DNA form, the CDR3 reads TGTGCCAGCAGTTTATACGGGGAGCCCCAGCATTTT.

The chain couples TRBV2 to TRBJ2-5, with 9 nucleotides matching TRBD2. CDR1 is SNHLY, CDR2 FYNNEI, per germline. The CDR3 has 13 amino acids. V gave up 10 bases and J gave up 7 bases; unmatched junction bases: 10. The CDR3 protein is CATTSGHEGTQYF. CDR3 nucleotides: TGTGCCACGACTAGCGGACATGAGGGGACCCAGTACTTC.